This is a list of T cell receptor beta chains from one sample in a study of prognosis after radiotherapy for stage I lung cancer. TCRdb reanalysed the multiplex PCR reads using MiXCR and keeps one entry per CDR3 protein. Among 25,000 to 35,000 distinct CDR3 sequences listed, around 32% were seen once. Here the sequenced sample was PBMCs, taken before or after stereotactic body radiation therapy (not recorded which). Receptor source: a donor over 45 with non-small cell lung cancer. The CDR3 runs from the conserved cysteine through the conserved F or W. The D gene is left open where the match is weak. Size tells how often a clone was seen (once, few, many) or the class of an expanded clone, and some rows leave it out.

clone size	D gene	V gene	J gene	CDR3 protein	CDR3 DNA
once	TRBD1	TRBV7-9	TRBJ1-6	CASSNTAGTGVSPLHF	TGTGCCAGCAGCAACACCGCCGGAACAGGGGTTTCACCCCTCCACTTT
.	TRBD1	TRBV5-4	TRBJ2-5	CASSHKTGGKTQYF	TGTGCCAGCAGCCATAAAACAGGGGGAAAGACCCAGTACTTC
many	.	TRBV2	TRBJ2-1	CASRQYNEQFF	TGTGCCAGCAGACAGTACAATGAGCAGTTCTTC
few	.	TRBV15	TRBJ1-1	CATRLHLGRMNTEAFF	TGTGCCACCAGACTCCACCTGGGACGGATGAACACTGAAGCTTTCTTT
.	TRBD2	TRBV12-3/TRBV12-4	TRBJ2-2	CASSFLLAENTGELFF	TGTGCCAGCAGTTTCCTACTAGCGGAGAACACCGGGGAGCTATTTTTT
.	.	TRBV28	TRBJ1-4	CASSAPMSLSNEKLFF	TGTGCCAGCAGTGCCCCTATGTCCCTTAGTAATGAAAAACTGTTTTTT
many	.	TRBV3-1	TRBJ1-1	CASKHQTGSPEAFF	TGTGCCAGCAAGCATCAGACAGGATCGCCTGAAGCTTTCTTT
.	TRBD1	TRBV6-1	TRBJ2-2	CASRDTGVNTGELFF	TGTGCCAGCAGAGATACAGGGGTAAACACCGGGGAGCTGTTTTTT
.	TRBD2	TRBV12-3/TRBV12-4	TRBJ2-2	CASSFRLAYNTGELFF	TGTGCCAGCAGTTTCCGACTAGCGTATAACACCGGGGAGCTGTTTTTT
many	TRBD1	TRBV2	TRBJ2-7	CASRDRGPEQYF	TGTGCCAGCAGGGACAGGGGGCCCGAGCAGTACTTC
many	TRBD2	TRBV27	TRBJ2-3	CASSDIAGDADTQYF	TGTGCCAGCAGCGATATAGCGGGAGACGCAGATACGCAGTATTTT
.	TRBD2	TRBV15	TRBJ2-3	CSTSVGLAGRTDTQYF	TGTTCCACCAGCGTGGGACTAGCGGGACGAACAGATACGCAGTATTTT
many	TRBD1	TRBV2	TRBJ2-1	CASTPQDRPYNEQFF	TGTGCCAGCACCCCCCAGGACAGGCCCTACAATGAGCAGTTCTTC
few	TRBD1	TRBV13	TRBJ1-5	CASSLGGGRSNQPQHF	TGTGCCAGCAGCCTAGGAGGGGGCCGTAGCAATCAGCCCCAGCATTTT
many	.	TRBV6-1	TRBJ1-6	CASCNEYLSPLHF	TGTGCCAGCTGCAATGAGTACCTTTCACCCCTCCACTTT
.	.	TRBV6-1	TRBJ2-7	CASRPAVGAYYHEQYF	TGTGCCAGCCGTCCGGCAGTAGGGGCGTATTACCACGAGCAGTACTTC
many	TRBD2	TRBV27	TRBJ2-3	CASSFRTSGGGTDTQYF	TGTGCCAGCAGTTTCCGGACTAGCGGAGGGGGGACAGATACGCAGTATTTT
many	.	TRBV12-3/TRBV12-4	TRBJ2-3	CASSFSTDTQYF	TGTGCCAGCAGTTTCAGCACAGATACGCAGTATTTT
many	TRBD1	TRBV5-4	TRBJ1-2	CASSNRQGASYGYTF	TGTGCCAGCAGCAACCGACAGGGGGCATCCTATGGCTACACCTTC
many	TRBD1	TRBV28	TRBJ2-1	CASTPWGQGHNEQFF	TGTGCCAGCACTCCGTGGGGACAGGGGCACAATGAGCAGTTCTTC
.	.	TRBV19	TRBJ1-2	CASRGTWGSCYTF	TGTGCCAGTAGGGGGACATGGGGATCCTGCTACACCTTC
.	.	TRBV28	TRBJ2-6	CASILLKVPWANVLTF	TGTGCCAGCATTTTGTTGAAGGTTCCTTGGGCCAACGTCCTGACTTTC
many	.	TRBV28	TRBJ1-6	CASLDSLGSPLHF	TGTGCCAGCCTGGACAGTTTGGGATCACCCCTCCACTTT
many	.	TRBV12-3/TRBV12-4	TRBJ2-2	CASSLRGIGELFF	TGTGCCAGCAGTCTCAGGGGTATCGGGGAGCTGTTTTTT
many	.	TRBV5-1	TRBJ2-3	CASSYARASSGGSTDTQYF	TGCGCCAGCAGCTATGCGCGGGCTTCTTCAGGAGGCAGCACAGATACGCAGTATTTT
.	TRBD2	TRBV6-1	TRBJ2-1	CASRRTSGSYNEQFF	TGTGCCAGCAGAAGGACTAGCGGGAGTTACAATGAGCAGTTCTTC
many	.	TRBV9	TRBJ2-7	CASSPKGRSNSYEQYF	TGTGCCAGCAGCCCAAAAGGCCGTTCGAACTCCTACGAGCAGTACTTC
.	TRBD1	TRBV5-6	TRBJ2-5	CASSLTRDSWRETQYF	TGTGCCAGCAGTCTGACTCGGGACAGTTGGAGAGAGACCCAGTACTTC
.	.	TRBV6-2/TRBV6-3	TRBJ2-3	CASSSPKSHRDGTQYF	TGTGCCAGCAGTTCGCCAAAATCTCACAGAGACGGTACGCAGTATTTT
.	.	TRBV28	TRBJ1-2	CSISLLATVGGYTF	TGTTCCATCAGTTTACTGGCAACTGTAGGTGGCTACACCTTC
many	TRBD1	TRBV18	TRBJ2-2	CASSPLGQGNTGELFF	TGTGCCAGCTCACCACTTGGACAGGGGAACACCGGGGAGCTGTTTTTT
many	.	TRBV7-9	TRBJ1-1	CASSLRGGGTEAFF	TGTGCCAGCAGCTTACGGGGAGGCGGGACTGAAGCTTTCTTT